This T cell receptor (beta chain) was sequenced in a study of long-term antiretroviral therapy in people with HIV. Study findings and constraints: Diversity remained lower than transplant donor controls, even though it increased after ART.

Concerning this clone itself: Its antigen remains unidentified.

They ran version v3.0 of the immunoSEQ assay at survey level. The protocol was immunoSEQ multiplex PCR, while the TCRdb copy is restricted to in-frame clones and leaves out a portion. The table includes around 25,000 clones, 90% to 95% detected once. The sample was unsorted PBMCs, taken around 5 years after starting antiretroviral therapy. The sequence was collected from a woman in her 50s with HIV.

In DNA form, the CDR3 reads TGTGCCAGCAGTCCGGGACTAGCGGGAGCCGAGCAGTTCTTC. This gives the protein CASSPGLAGAEQFF. The gene calls are TRBV28 and TRBJ2-1; 14 nucleotides line up with TRBD2. The CDR3 totals 14 residues. The germline V gene encodes CDR1 MDHEN and CDR2 SYDVKM. The V and J ends lost 5 bases and 10 bases, in that order; junction bases with no gene match: 4.